This T cell receptor beta chain emerged from a study of blood T cell repertoires in COVID-19. Among Cohort 3 donors, those recovered had two negative PCRs, clearance, or symptom resolution. Assay used: immunoSEQ multiplex PCR; TCRdb lists only in-frame clones, some missing. Of more than 300,000 clones in the sample, approximately 84% were seen once. The CDR3 has 15 residues. Trimming removed 2 bases from V and 5 bases from J, with 16 bases in between. CDR1 is GTSNPN, CDR2 SVGIG, per germline (reference sequence). Material: PBMCs or T cells enriched from blood (not recorded which). The clonotype originates from a woman between 18 and 29 years old who had recovered from COVID-19. The rearrangement links TRBV30 to TRBJ1-3, with D possibly TRBD1 on 6 matching bases. The CDR3 nucleotides read TGTGCCTGGAGTCTGGGCTTAACAGGGAGAAACACCATATATTTT. This sequence encodes CAWSLGLTGRNTIYF.